This T cell receptor (beta chain) was retrieved from a study of T cell repertoires in cytomegalovirus infection. The wider study: Matching HLA type and CMV infection were both indicated by public TCR beta signatures.

TCRdb reanalysed the reads using MiXCR and keeps one entry per CDR3 protein. Here the sample spans approximately 700,000 distinct CDR3 sequences, approximately 34% being singletons. This clonotype was seen only a few times. What it recognizes is unknown. Study-level findings and limits: Within the response measured ex vivo, HLA-C-restricted CMV-specific TCR beta clonotypes were dominant. Adding up the frequency of public TCR beta families identified people who carried CMV plus the relevant HLA.

This CDR3 has 14 amino acids. V was pared by 8 bases and J by 4 bases, with 15 bases between. Per germline, CDR1 LNHDA and CDR2 SQIVND (reference sequence). The chain combines TRBV19 with TRBJ1-5; possible D gene TRBD1, 6 bases. The source of this sequence is a human donor in good health (CMV status not recorded). Some clones in this sample may be carry-over from other donors' samples. Sequencing used PBMCs. The CDR3 reads CASQDRARNQPQHF. DNA for the CDR3: TGTGCCAGTCAGGACAGAGCGCGGAATCAGCCCCAGCATTTT.